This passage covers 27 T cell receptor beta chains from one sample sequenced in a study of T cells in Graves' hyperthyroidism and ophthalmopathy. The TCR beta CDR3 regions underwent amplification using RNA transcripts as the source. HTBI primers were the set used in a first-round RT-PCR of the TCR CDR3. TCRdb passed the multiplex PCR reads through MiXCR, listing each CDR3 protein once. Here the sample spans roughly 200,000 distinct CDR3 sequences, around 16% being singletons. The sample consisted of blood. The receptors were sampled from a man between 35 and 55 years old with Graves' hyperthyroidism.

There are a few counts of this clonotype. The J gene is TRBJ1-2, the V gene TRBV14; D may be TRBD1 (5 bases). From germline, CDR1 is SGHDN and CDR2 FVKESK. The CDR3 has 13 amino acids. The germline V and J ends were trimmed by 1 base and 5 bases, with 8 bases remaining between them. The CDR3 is CASSQGQLYGYTF. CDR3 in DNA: TGTGCCAGCAGCCAAGGACAGCTTTATGGCTACACCTTC.

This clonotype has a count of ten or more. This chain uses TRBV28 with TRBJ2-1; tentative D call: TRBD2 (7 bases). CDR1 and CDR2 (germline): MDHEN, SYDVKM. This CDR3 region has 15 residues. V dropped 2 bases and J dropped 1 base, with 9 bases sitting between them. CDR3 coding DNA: TGTGCCAGCAGTTTAGCGGGGGCGTCCTACAATGAGCAGTTCTTC. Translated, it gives CASSLAGASYNEQFF.

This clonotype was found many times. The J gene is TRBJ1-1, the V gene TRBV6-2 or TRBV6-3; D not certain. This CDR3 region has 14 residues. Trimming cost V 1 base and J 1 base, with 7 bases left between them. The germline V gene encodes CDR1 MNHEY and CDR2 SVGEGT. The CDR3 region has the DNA TGTGCCAGCAGTTACTGGCCAGAGAACACTGAAGCTTTCTTT. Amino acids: CASSYWPENTEAFF.

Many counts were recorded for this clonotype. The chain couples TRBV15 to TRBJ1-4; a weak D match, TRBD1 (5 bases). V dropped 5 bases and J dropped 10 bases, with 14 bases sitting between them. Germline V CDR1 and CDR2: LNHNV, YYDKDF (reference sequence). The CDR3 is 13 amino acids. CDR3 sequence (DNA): TGTGCCACCAGCTACCGGAAGGGGATAAAACTGTTTTTT. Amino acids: CATSYRKGIKLFF.

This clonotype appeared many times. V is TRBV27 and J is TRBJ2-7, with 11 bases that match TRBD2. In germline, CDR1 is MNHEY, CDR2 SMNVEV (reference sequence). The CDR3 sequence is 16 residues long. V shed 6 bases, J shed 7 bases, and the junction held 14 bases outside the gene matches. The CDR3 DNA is TGTGCCAGCAGGAGGAGTAGCGGGGGGGCGGTGCGGGAGCAGTACTTC. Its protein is CASRRSSGGAVREQYF.

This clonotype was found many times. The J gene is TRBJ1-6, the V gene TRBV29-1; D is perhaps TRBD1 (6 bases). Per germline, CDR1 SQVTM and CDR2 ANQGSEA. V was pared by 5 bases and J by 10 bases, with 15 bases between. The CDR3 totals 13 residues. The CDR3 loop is CSVRGAGDSPLHF. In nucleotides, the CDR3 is TGCAGCGTTCGGGGGGCCGGTGACTCACCCCTCCACTTT.

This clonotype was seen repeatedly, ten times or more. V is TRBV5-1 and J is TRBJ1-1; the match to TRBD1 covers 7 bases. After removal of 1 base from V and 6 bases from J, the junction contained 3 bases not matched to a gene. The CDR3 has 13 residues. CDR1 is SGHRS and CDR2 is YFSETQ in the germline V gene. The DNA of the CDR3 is TGCGCCAGCAGCTTGTCTACAGGGGCTGAAGCTTTCTTT. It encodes CASSLSTGAEAFF.

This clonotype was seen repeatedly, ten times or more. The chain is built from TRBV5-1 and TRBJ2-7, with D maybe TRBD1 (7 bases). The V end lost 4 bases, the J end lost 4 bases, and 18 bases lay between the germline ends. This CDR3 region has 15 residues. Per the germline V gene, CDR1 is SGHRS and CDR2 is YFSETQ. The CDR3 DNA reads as TGCGCCAGCAGCCAGAGGACAGGCGGGGTATACGAGCAGTACTTC. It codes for CASSQRTGGVYEQYF.

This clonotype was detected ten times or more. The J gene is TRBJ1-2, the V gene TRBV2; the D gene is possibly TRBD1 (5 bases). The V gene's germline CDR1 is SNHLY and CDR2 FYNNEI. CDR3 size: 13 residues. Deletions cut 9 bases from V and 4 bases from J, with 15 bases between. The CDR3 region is CASFVQGAYGYTF. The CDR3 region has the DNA TGTGCCAGTTTTGTGCAGGGCGCCTATGGCTACACCTTC.

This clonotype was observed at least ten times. CDR3 nucleotide sequence: TGTGCCAGCAGCTTATGGCTGACAGGGTCCTACAATGAGCAGTTCTTC. It encodes CASSLWLTGSYNEQFF. The genes are TRBV7-9 and TRBJ2-1, with 7 bases identical to TRBD1. There are 16 residues in the CDR3. The V gene's germline CDR1 is SEHNR and CDR2 FQNEAQ (reference sequence). V shed 2 bases and J 1 base; nucleotides not matched to a gene: 5.

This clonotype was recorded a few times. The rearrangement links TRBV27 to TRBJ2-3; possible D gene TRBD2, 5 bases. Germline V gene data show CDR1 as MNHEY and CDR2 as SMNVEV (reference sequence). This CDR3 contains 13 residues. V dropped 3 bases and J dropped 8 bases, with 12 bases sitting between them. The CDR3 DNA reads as TGTGCCAGCAGTTTGCACGGGGAGCGTACGCAGTATTTT. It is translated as CASSLHGERTQYF.

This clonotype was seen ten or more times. The CDR3 region is CAISEGSGGYNEQFF. The CDR3 nucleotides read TGTGCCATCAGTGAAGGTAGCGGGGGATACAATGAGCAGTTCTTC. The gene calls are TRBV10-3 and TRBJ2-1; 9 bases align to TRBD2. Germline V gives CDR1 ENHRY, CDR2 SYGVKD. The CDR3 is 15 amino acids. Trimming at V came to 3 bases and at J to 4 bases, leaving 4 bases not matched to a gene.

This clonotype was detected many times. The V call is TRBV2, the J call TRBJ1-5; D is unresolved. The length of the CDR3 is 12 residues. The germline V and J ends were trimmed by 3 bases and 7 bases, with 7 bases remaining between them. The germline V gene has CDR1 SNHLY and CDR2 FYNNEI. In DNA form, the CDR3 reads TGTGCCAGCAGTGATAGGAGGCAGCCCCAGCATTTT. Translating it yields CASSDRRQPQHF.

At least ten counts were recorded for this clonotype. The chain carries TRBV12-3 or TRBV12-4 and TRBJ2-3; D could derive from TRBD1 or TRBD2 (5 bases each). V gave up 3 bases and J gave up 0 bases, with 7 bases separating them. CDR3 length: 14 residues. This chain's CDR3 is CASSFRDSTDTQYF. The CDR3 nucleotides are TGTGCCAGCAGTTTCCGGGACAGCACAGATACGCAGTATTTT.

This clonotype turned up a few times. This chain's CDR3 is CASSPDPGGGDGYTF. DNA of the CDR3: TGTGCCAGCAGCCCGGATCCGGGGGGTGGCGATGGCTACACCTTC. This rearrangement joins TRBV5-4 to TRBJ1-2, with D possibly matching TRBD1 (5 bases). The CDR3 sequence is 15 residues long. Trimming cost V 4 bases and J 6 bases, with 19 bases left between them. CDR1 SGHNT and CDR2 YYREEE come from the germline V gene (reference sequence).

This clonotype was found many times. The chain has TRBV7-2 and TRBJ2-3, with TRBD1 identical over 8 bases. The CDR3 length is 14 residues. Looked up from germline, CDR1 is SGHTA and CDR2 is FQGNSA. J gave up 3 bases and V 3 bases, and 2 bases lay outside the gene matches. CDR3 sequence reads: CASSFGQGTDTQYF. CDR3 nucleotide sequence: TGTGCCAGCAGCTTCGGACAGGGTACAGATACGCAGTATTTT.

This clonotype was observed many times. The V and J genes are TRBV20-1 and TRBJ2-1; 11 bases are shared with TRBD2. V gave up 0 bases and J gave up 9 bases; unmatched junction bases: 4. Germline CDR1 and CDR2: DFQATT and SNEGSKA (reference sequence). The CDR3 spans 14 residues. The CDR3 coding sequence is TGCAGTGCTAGAGATCCTAGCGGGGGGCCTGAGCAGTTCTTC. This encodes CSARDPSGGPEQFF.

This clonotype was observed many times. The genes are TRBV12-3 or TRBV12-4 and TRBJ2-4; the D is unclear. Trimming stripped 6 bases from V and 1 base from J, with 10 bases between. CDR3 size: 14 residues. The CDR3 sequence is CASSPMRAKNIQYF. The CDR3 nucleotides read TGTGCCAGCAGCCCCATGAGGGCCAAAAACATTCAGTACTTC.

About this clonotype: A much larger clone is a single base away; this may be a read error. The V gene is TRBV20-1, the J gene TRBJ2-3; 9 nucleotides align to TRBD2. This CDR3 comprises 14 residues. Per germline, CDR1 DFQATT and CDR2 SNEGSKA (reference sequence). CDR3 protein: CSARWRGGADTRYF. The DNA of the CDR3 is TGCAGTGCTAGATGGCGGGGGGGAGCAGATACGCGGTATTTT.

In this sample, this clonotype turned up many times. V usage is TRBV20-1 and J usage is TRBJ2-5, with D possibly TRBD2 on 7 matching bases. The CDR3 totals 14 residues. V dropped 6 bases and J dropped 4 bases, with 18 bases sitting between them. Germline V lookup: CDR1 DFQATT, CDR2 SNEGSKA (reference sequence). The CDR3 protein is CSAPDRGGGETQYF. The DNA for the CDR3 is TGCAGTGCCCCTGATAGGGGAGGGGGAGAGACCCAGTACTTC.

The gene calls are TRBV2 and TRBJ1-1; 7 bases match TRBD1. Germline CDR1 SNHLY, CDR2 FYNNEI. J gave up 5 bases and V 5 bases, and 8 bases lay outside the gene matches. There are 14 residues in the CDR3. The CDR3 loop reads CASSLTGSRTEAFF. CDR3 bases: TGTGCCAGCAGTTTGACAGGGTCTCGGACTGAAGCTTTCTTT.

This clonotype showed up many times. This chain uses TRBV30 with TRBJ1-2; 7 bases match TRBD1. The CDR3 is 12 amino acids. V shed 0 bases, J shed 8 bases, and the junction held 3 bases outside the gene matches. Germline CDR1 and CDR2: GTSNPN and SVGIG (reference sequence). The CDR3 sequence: CAWSVTGDGYTF. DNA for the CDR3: TGTGCCTGGAGTGTAACAGGGGACGGCTACACCTTC. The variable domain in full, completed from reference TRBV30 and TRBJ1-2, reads SQTIHQWPATLVQPVGSPLSLECTVEGTSNPNLYWYRQAAGRGLQLLFYSVGIGQISSEVPQNLSASRPQDRQFILSSKKLLLSDSGFYLCAWSVTGDGYTFGSGTRLTVV.

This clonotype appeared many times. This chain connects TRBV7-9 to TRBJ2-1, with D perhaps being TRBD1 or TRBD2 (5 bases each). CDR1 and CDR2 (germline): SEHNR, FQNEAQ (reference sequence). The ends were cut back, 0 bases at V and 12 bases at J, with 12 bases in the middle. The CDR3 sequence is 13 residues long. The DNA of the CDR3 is TGTGCCAGCAGCTTAGCGTTCGGGGCGGGGCAGTTCTTC. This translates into CASSLAFGAGQFF.

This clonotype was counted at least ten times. CDR3 protein: CASSLEQTDIQYF. The CDR3, as DNA: TGTGCCAGCAGCTTAGAACAGACGGACATTCAGTACTTC. The rearrangement links TRBV11-2 to TRBJ2-4; D gene ambiguous. The CDR3 length is 13 residues. The V gene's germline CDR1 is SGHAT and CDR2 FQNNGV. V dropped 0 bases and J dropped 8 bases, with 8 bases sitting between them.

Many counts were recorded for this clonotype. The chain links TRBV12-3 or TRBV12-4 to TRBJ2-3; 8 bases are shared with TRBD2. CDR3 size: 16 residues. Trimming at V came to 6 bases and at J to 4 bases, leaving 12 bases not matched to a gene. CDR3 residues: CASRRARLAIADTQYF. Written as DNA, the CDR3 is TGTGCCAGCAGAAGGGCCCGACTAGCGATTGCAGATACGCAGTATTTT.

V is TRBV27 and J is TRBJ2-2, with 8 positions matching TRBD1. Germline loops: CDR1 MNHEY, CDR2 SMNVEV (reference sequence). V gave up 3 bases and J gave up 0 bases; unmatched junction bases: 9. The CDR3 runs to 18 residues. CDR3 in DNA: TGTGCCAGCAGTTTCTATGGACAGGGCGACACGAACACCGGGGAGCTGTTTTTT. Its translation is CASSFYGQGDTNTGELFF.

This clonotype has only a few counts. The CDR3 DNA follows: TGTGCCACCGGTGGGGCCCTTTTTACCGGGGAGCTGTTTTTT. Protein product: CATGGALFTGELFF. The chain has TRBV24-1 and TRBJ2-2; maybe TRBD1 (5 bases). Trimming removed 9 bases from V and 5 bases from J, with 15 bases in between. The CDR3 length is 14 residues. Germline loops: CDR1 KGHDR, CDR2 SFDVKD.